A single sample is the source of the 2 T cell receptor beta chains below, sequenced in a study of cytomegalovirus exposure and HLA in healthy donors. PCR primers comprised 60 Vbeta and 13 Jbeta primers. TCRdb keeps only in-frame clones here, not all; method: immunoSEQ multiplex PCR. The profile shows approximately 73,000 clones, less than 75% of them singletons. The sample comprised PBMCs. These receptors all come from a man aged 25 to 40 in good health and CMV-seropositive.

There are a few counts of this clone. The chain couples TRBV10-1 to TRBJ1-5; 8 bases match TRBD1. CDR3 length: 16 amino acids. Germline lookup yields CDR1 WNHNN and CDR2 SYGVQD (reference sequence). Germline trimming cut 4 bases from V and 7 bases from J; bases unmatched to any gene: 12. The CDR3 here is CASSVPPGTGGQPQHF. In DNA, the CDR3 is TGCGCCAGCAGTGTCCCCCCCGGGACAGGTGGGCAGCCCCAGCATTTT.

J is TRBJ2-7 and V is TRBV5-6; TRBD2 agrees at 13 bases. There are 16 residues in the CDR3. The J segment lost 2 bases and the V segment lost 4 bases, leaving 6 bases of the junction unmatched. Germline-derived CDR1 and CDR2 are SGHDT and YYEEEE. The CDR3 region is CASSPGTSGGAYEQYF. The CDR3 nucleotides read TGTGCCAGCAGCCCGGGAACTAGCGGGGGGGCCTACGAGCAGTACTTC.